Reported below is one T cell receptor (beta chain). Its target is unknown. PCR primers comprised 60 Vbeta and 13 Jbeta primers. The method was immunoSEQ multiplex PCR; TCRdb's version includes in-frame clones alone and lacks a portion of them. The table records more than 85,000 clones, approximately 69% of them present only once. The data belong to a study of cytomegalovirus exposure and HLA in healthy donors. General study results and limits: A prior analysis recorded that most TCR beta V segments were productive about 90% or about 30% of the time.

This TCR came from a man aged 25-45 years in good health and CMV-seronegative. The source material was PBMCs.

The CDR3 DNA is TGTGCCAGTAGCCCGGGTCTCCTCTCCTACGAGCAGTACTTC. Protein: CASSPGLLSYEQYF. This rearrangement joins TRBV19 to TRBJ2-7; no clear D. Germline CDR1 LNHDA, CDR2 SQIVND (reference sequence). The CDR3 totals 14 residues. V lost 6 bases, J lost 0 bases, and 12 bases lay in between.